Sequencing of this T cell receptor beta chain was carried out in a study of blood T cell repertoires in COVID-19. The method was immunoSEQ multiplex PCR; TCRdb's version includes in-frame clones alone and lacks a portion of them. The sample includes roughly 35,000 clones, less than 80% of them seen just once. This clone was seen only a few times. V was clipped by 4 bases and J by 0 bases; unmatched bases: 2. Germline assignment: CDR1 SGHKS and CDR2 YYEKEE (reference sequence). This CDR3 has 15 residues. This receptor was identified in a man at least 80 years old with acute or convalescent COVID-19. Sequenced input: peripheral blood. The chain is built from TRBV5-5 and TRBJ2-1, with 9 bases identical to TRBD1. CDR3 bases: TGTGCCAGCAGCGAGGGACAGGGCTCCTACAATGAGCAGTTCTTC. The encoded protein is CASSEGQGSYNEQFF.